These 23 T cell receptor beta chains originate from one sample sequenced in a study of Ad26.COV2.S vaccination and SARS-CoV-2 variants. Some clones are missing from TCRdb's copy, which holds only in-frame ones; the method was immunoSEQ multiplex PCR. The sample holds around 300,000 clones, about 87% seen once. Noted treatment: around 19 received Ad26.COV2.S at low or high dose, single or two shots; roughly five received placebo; per-sample allocation not given. Sampling took place 63 days after the first vaccine or placebo injection. Material: peripheral blood, obtained in a trial of Ad26.COV2.S vaccine versus placebo. The receptors come from a person between 18 and 60 years old who received the Ad26.COV2.S COVID-19 vaccine or a placebo.

CDR3 protein: CASSLQEQGRDTQYF. DNA of the CDR3: TGTGCCAGCAGTTTACAGGAACAGGGACGGGATACGCAGTATTTT. The rearrangement joins TRBV28 to TRBJ2-3, with TRBD1 as a possible D gene (6 bases). Germline V gene data show CDR1 as MDHEN and CDR2 as SYDVKM. CDR3 length: 15 residues. V was shortened by 2 bases and J by 6 bases, with 15 bases between the two germline ends.

J is TRBJ2-7 and V is TRBV7-8, with 8 bases identical to TRBD1. V lost 5 bases, J lost 6 bases, and 9 bases stayed unmatched. CDR1 and CDR2 from the germline V gene are SGHVS and FQNEAQ. There are 14 residues in the CDR3. The CDR3 sequence: CASSIRGRLSEQYF. CDR3 nucleotides: TGTGCCAGCAGCATCAGGGGGCGTTTATCCGAGCAGTACTTC. The full variable domain, its missing parts supplied by reference TRBV7-8 and TRBJ2-7, is GAGVSQSPRYKVAKRGQDVALRCDPISGHVSLFWYQQALGQGPEFLTYFQNEAQLDKSGLPSDRFFAERPEGSVSTLKIQRTQQEDSAVYLCASSIRGRLSEQYFGPGTRLTVT.

The V call is TRBV25-1, the J call TRBJ1-2, with 8 positions matching TRBD1. The CDR3 is 12 residues long. Trimming removed 7 bases from V and 6 bases from J; junction bases left unmatched: 4. Germline V gene sequence: CDR1 MGHDK, CDR2 SYGVNS. The CDR3 reads CASKAGGHGYTF. The CDR3 DNA reads TGTGCCAGCAAGGCAGGGGGCCATGGCTACACCTTC.

This clone has only one observation. This chain links TRBV4-2 with TRBJ2-7; 7 nucleotides match TRBD1. Germline CDR1 reads LGHNA; CDR2 reads YNFKEQ. There are 15 residues in the CDR3. Losses at the gene ends were 1 base for V and 0 bases for J; bases not matched to a gene: 3. Written as DNA, the CDR3 is TGTGCCAGCAGCCAAGGGGCAGGGGGCTCCTACGAGCAGTACTTC. This codes for CASSQGAGGSYEQYF.

This clone was counted only a few times. V is TRBV27 and J is TRBJ2-7; the D gene is possibly TRBD2 (5 bases). The V end was cut by 3 bases, the J end by 2 bases, with 8 bases between. Germline V gene data show CDR1 as MNHEY and CDR2 as SMNVEV (reference sequence). The length of the CDR3 is 13 residues. DNA for the CDR3: TGTGCCAGCAGTTTCCGGGGAGCCTACGAGCAGTACTTC. Amino acids: CASSFRGAYEQYF.

CDR3 sequence reads: CASSAIYEQYF. CDR3 bases: TGTGCCAGCAGCGCCATCTACGAGCAGTACTTC. The rearrangement links TRBV7-2 to TRBJ2-7; no definite D call. Germline V gives CDR1 SGHTA, CDR2 FQGNSA. This CDR3 comprises 11 residues. V was shortened by 5 bases and J by 3 bases, with 5 bases between the two germline ends.

The chain is built from TRBV5-6 and TRBJ1-3, with 7 bases fitting TRBD1. The CDR3 is 16 residues long. The junction had 7 bases not matched to a gene; V was cut back by 4 bases and J by 0 bases. Germline CDR1 SGHDT, CDR2 YYEEEE. CDR3 DNA sequence: TGTGCCAGCAGCCTGGGACAGTCTAGCTCTGGAAACACCATATATTTT. This codes for CASSLGQSSSGNTIYF. Combining the CDR3 with reference TRBV5-6 and TRBJ1-3 gives the whole variable domain DAGVTQSPTHLIKTRGQQVTLRCSPKSGHDTVSWYQQALGQGPQFIFQYYEEEERQRGNFPDRFSGHQFPNYSSELNVNALLLGDSALYLCASSLGQSSSGNTIYFGEGSWLTVV.

This chain links TRBV11-3 with TRBJ2-7; maybe TRBD2 (7 bases). Trimming shortened V by 3 bases and J by 5 bases, and 11 bases separated the two germline ends. The V gene's germline CDR1 is SGHNT and CDR2 YENEEA. The CDR3 runs to 13 residues. The CDR3 here is CASSFTGGDEQYF. The CDR3 nucleotides read TGTGCCAGCAGCTTTACGGGGGGCGACGAGCAGTACTTC.

The CDR3 region is CASSFLLPGTSYANTGELFF. The CDR3 DNA sequence: TGCGCCAGCAGTTTTCTTCTCCCCGGGACATCTTACGCGAACACCGGGGAGCTGTTTTTT. This chain connects TRBV10-2 to TRBJ2-2, with a tentative D call TRBD1 (6 bases). V was pared by 5 bases and J by 0 bases, with 25 bases between. In germline, CDR1 is WSHSY, CDR2 SAAADI. The CDR3 runs to 20 residues.

A single count supports this clone. The chain links TRBV15 to TRBJ2-7, with 9 bases lining up with TRBD2. J was trimmed by 2 bases and V by 3 bases; bases with no gene match: 8. The CDR3 is 16 residues long. Germline CDR1 is LNHNV and CDR2 is YYDKDF (reference sequence). The CDR3 nucleotides are TGTGCCACCAGCAGGGCGGGAGGGGTTACCCCCTACGAGCAGTACTTC. Its protein product is CATSRAGGVTPYEQYF. The complete variable domain, with remaining parts taken from reference TRBV15 and TRBJ2-7, reads DAMVIQNPRYQVTQFGKPVTLSCSQTLNHNVMYWYQQKSSQAPKLLFHYYDKDFNNEADTPDNFQSRRPNTSFCFLDIRSPGLGDTAMYLCATSRAGGVTPYEQYFGPGTRLTVT.

Only one count was recorded for this clone. This chain uses TRBV4-3 with TRBJ1-2; 9 bases agree with TRBD1. Losses at the gene ends were 1 base for V and 6 bases for J; bases not matched to a gene: 3. Per the germline V gene, CDR1 is LGHNA and CDR2 is YSLEER. This CDR3 spans 14 amino acids. The CDR3, as DNA: TGCGCCAGCAGCCAAGGGACAGGGGTAGATGGCTACACCTTC. Residues: CASSQGTGVDGYTF.

This chain uses TRBV6-6 with TRBJ2-1; no clear D gene. The CDR3 runs to 14 residues. In germline, CDR1 is MNHNY, CDR2 SVGAGI (reference sequence). Trimming pared 0 bases from V and 6 bases from J, leaving 9 bases between. CDR3 nucleotides: TGTGCCAGCAGTTACTCTGAGACTTCCAATGAGCAGTTCTTC. The encoded protein is CASSYSETSNEQFF.

This clone was detected once. The chain joins TRBV5-1 to TRBJ1-1; 7 bases are shared with TRBD1. CDR1 SGHRS and CDR2 YFSETQ come from the germline V gene. The length of the CDR3 is 14 residues. Trimming removed 5 bases from V and 1 base from J; junction bases left unmatched: 5. The DNA of the CDR3 is TGCGCCAGCAGTCAGACAGGGTGGAACACTGAAGCTTTCTTT. It encodes CASSQTGWNTEAFF.

The chain employs TRBV6-5 and TRBJ2-1; the D gene could be TRBD1 or TRBD2 (5 bases each). Trimming removed 0 bases at V and 9 bases at J, with 18 bases between. This CDR3 has 16 residues. Germline lookup yields CDR1 MNHEY and CDR2 SVGAGI. The chain's CDR3 is CASSYSGTALFGEQFF. DNA for the CDR3: TGTGCCAGCAGTTACTCCGGGACCGCCCTCTTCGGTGAGCAGTTCTTC.

This chain connects TRBV4-1 to TRBJ2-2; D may be TRBD1 or TRBD2 (6 bases each). This CDR3 comprises 15 residues. The V and J ends lost 0 bases and 6 bases respectively, with 11 bases between them. Germline values: CDR1 MGHRA, CDR2 YSYEKL. CDR3 coding DNA: TGCGCCAGCAGCCAAGAGGGGGGCCCGCCCGGGGAGCTGTTTTTT. Its protein product is CASSQEGGPPGELFF.

The chain uses TRBV11-2 and TRBJ1-2; tentative D call: TRBD1 (5 bases). V was pared by 1 base and J by 4 bases, with 19 bases between. The CDR3 runs to 17 residues. Germline values: CDR1 SGHAT, CDR2 FQNNGV. The CDR3 loop reads CASSLVDSRSPLYGYTF. Here the CDR3 DNA reads TGTGCCAGCAGCTTAGTAGACAGCCGGAGCCCCCTCTATGGCTACACCTTC.

The V gene is TRBV28, the J gene TRBJ2-3; perhaps TRBD2 as D (5 bases). Per germline, CDR1 MDHEN and CDR2 SYDVKM. CDR3 size: 13 residues. The V end was cut by 10 bases, the J end by 5 bases, with 16 bases between. CDR3 in amino acids: CATPFPRGDTQYF. Here the CDR3 DNA reads TGTGCCACCCCTTTCCCCCGGGGAGATACGCAGTATTTT.

The chain combines TRBV28 with TRBJ2-7, with D perhaps TRBD1 (6 bases). Germline CDR1 is MDHEN and CDR2 is SYDVKM. CDR3 size: 13 residues. V gave up 6 bases and J gave up 6 bases, with 15 bases separating them. The CDR3 sequence: CASSGRGRVEQYF. The CDR3 nucleotides are TGTGCCAGCAGCGGCAGGGGTCGAGTCGAGCAGTACTTC.

The chain combines TRBV28 with TRBJ2-3; no clear D gene. The V end was cut by 7 bases, the J end by 7 bases, with 15 bases between. Per the germline V gene, CDR1 is MDHEN and CDR2 is SYDVKM. This CDR3 has 13 residues. CDR3 nucleotide sequence: TGTGCCAGCACGGGCTCCGCGACCAATACGCAGTATTTT. Translation gives CASTGSATNTQYF.

The chain has TRBV28 and TRBJ2-5; 8 bases map to TRBD2. The V gene's germline CDR1 is MDHEN and CDR2 SYDVKM. The J segment lost 4 bases and the V segment lost 2 bases, leaving 12 bases of the junction unmatched. There are 17 residues in the CDR3. This chain's CDR3 is CASSLSGGGLAGETQYF. In nucleotides, the CDR3 is TGTGCCAGCAGTTTAAGTGGGGGGGGCCTAGCGGGAGAGACCCAGTACTTC.

The V gene is TRBV7-2, the J gene TRBJ1-6; maybe TRBD1 (5 bases). V shed 4 bases and J shed 14 bases, with 18 bases lying between them. Germline V gene data show CDR1 as SGHTA and CDR2 as FQGNSA. This CDR3 is 14 amino acids long. The CDR3 nucleotides read TGTGCCAGCAGCTCCTCCGGGACTGGGCCCGCCCTCCACTTT. Its protein product is CASSSSGTGPALHF. The whole variable domain, filled in from reference TRBV7-2 and TRBJ1-6, reads GAGVSQSPSNKVTEKGKDVELRCDPISGHTALYWYRQSLGQGLEFLIYFQGNSAPDKSGLPSDRFSAERTGGSVSTLTIQRTQQEDSAVYLCASSSSGTGPALHFGNGTRLTVT.

In this sample, this clone turned up once. The chain combines TRBV15 with TRBJ1-5, with D unclear. V dropped 0 bases and J dropped 2 bases, with 8 bases sitting between them. This CDR3 is built from 15 residues. Germline V gene lookup returns CDR1 LNHNV and CDR2 YYDKDF (reference sequence). The DNA of the CDR3 is TGTGCCACCAGCAGAGATCTAAGGGGCAATCAGCCCCAGCATTTT. It yields the protein CATSRDLRGNQPQHF. The variable domain in full, completed from reference TRBV15 and TRBJ1-5, reads DAMVIQNPRYQVTQFGKPVTLSCSQTLNHNVMYWYQQKSSQAPKLLFHYYDKDFNNEADTPDNFQSRRPNTSFCFLDIRSPGLGDTAMYLCATSRDLRGNQPQHFGDGTRLSIL.

The chain has TRBV9 and TRBJ2-7; TRBD1 might be the D (5 bases). This CDR3 contains 14 residues. Trimming left V 1 base short and J 2 bases short, with 10 bases between. CDR1 and CDR2 from the germline V gene are SGDLS and YYNGEE. In DNA, the CDR3 is TGTGCCAGCAGCGTATCTACAGGTCCCTACGAGCAGTACTTC. It encodes CASSVSTGPYEQYF.